This T cell receptor beta chain was profiled in a study of control samples from healthy donors and cancer patients. Assay: immunoSEQ multiplex PCR; the TCRdb copy retains only in-frame clones and omits some. The table has approximately 130,000 clones, roughly 90% seen once. The CDR3 has 14 amino acids. Germline V CDR1 and CDR2: MNHNS, SASEGT. V was shortened by 0 bases and J by 7 bases, with 13 bases between the two germline ends. The sequence came from a man over 45 in good health. The sequencing input was blood. V gene TRBV6-1 combines with J gene TRBJ2-7; D is possibly TRBD2 (5 bases). The CDR3 is CASSEAYLTGEQYF. As DNA, the CDR3 is TGTGCCAGCAGTGAAGCGTACTTAACGGGAGAGCAGTACTTC.